This record looks at one TCR beta chain sequence and its context. Its antigen is unknown. Trimming pared 3 bases from V and 10 bases from J, leaving 10 bases between. This CDR3 contains 12 residues. Germline V gene lookup returns CDR1 SEHNR and CDR2 FQNEAQ (reference sequence). Generated by immunoSEQ multiplex PCR, the TCRdb table keeps only in-frame clones and is missing some. The table lists fewer than 90,000 clones, 80% to 90% of them singletons. Patients were ineligible given autoimmune disease history or systemic immunosuppression. The record originates from a study of OX40 agonist ivuxolimab in advanced cancers. Study-level background: In three patients, partial responses were observed, one with hepatocellular carcinoma and two with cutaneous melanoma. Study results and limitations: Expanded peripheral T cell antigen specificity was not determined.

The chain has TRBV7-9 and TRBJ2-1; D call uncertain. This sample comprised CD4+ or CD8+ T cells sorted from blood, obtained in a trial of the OX40 agonist ivuxolimab. The sequence was obtained from an adult with an advanced solid tumor such as melanoma, head and neck, liver or kidney cancer. The CDR3 DNA reads TGTGCCAGCAGCTTCCCAATGCGAGAGCAGTTCTTC. Its protein is CASSFPMREQFF. Supplemented by reference TRBV7-9 and TRBJ2-1, the full variable domain reads DTGVSQNPRHKITKRGQNVTFRCDPISEHNRLYWYRQTLGQGPEFLTYFQNEAQLEKSRLLSDRFSAERPKGSFSTLEIQRTEQGDSAMYLCASSFPMREQFFGPGTRLTVL.